This T cell receptor (beta chain) was obtained from a study of CD4 and CD8 cells across lung adenocarcinoma regions. Samples came from patients with localized non-small cell lung adenocarcinoma. Of note for this clonotype: The junction differs from germline at one of its ends, possibly a read error.

Germline V gene lookup returns CDR1 ENHRY and CDR2 SYGVKD. CDR3 length: 14 amino acids. TCRdb called the PCR reads again in MiXCR, with one record for every CDR3 protein. The sample carries around 18,000 distinct CDR3 sequences, around 53% recorded once. Sequencing input: CD8+ T cells from the center of a lung tumor. This clonotype was sampled from a female donor with lung adenocarcinoma. The CD4 and CD8 labels of this study may be unreliable. The chain joins TRBV10-3 to TRBJ2-5; D might be TRBD2 (6 bases). CDR3 region: CAGNGGRNPDTQYF. The CDR3 DNA is TGTGCGGGCAACGGGGGTCGGAACCCAGATACCCAGTACTTT.